This TCR beta chain was captured by sequencing in a study of OX40 agonist ivuxolimab in advanced cancers. As for the study in general: At around 83% male, the cohort had a mean age of 60 years, ranging from roughly 20 to 79.

Study conclusions and caveats: Expanded clones were, on average, more numerous in CD8+ T cells than in CD4+. The specificity for antigen of the expanded peripheral T cells was not determined.

Sequenced by immunoSEQ multiplex PCR; TCRdb stores in-frame clones only, minus some. The data show fewer than 30,000 clones, about 85% seen once. On this clone: The antigen remains unidentified.

The CDR3 has 15 residues. Germline assignment: CDR1 LNHDA and CDR2 SQIVND (reference sequence). Sequenced material: CD4+ or CD8+ T cells sorted from blood, taken in a trial of the OX40 agonist ivuxolimab. J is TRBJ2-5 and V is TRBV19, with TRBD1 identical over 11 bases. The closer fit of TRBJ2-7 to the DNA end suggests the J call may be wrong. The TCR was taken from an adult with an advanced solid tumor such as melanoma, head and neck, liver or kidney cancer. As DNA, the CDR3 is TGTGCCAGTAGTATGGGACAGGGGGGGAGCTACGAGCAGTACTTC. It encodes CASSMGQGGSYEQYF.